This TCR beta chain was found in a study of T cell changes during pregnancy in multiple sclerosis. Method: immunoSEQ multiplex PCR; TCRdb's copy keeps in-frame clones and lacks some. The repertoire consists of about 40,000 clones, with roughly 90% occurring once and the leading ten covering roughly 7.7%. Per germline, CDR1 LNHNV and CDR2 YYDKDF (reference sequence). V lost 3 bases and J lost 3, with 11 bases in between. This CDR3 spans 15 amino acids. The input for sequencing was CD8+ T cells from peripheral blood mononuclear cells, taken before pregnancy. The V gene is TRBV15, the J gene TRBJ2-2; D possibly corresponds to TRBD1 (6 bases). This clonotype was obtained from a female donor with multiple sclerosis, enrolled in a pregnancy study. The CDR3 DNA sequence: TGTGCCACCAGCAGGGACAGATACGACACCGGGGAGCTGTTTTTT. It encodes CATSRDRYDTGELFF.